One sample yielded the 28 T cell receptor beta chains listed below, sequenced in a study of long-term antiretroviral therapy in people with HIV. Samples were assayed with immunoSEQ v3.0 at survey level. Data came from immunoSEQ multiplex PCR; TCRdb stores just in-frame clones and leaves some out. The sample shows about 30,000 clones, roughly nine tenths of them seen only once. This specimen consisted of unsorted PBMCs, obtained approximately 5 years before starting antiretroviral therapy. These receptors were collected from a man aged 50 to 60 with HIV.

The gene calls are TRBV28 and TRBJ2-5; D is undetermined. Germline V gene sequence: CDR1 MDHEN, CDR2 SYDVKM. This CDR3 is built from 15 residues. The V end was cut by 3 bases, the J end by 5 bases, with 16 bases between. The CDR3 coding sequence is TGTGCCAGCAGTTTCCGTCGCAATTTCCAGGAGACCCAGTACTTC. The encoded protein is CASSFRRNFQETQYF.

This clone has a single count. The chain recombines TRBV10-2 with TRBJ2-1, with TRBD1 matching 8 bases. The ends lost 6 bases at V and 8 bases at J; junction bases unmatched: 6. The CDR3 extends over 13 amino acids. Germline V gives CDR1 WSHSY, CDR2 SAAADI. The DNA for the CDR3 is TGCGCCAGCAGAAAACAGGGGGACTATGAGCAGTTCTTC. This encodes CASRKQGDYEQFF.

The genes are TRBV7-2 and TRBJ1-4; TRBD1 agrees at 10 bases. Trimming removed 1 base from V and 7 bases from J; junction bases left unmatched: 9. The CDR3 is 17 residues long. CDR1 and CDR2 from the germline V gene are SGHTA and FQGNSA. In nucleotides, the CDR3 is TGTGCCAGCAGCTTAGGCGGGGCCGGGACAGGGGCTGAAAAACTGTTTTTT. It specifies CASSLGGAGTGAEKLFF.

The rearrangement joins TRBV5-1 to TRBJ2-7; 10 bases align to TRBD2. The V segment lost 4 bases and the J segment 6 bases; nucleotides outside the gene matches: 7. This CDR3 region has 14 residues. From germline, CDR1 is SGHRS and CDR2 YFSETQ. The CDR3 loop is CASSNGLAAAEQYF. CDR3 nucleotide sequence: TGCGCCAGCAGCAACGGACTAGCGGCTGCCGAGCAGTACTTC.

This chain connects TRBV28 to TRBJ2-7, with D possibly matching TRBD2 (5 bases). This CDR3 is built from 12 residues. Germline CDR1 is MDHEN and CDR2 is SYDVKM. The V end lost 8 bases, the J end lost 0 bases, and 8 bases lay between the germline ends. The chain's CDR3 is CASQRSSYEQYF. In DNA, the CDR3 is TGTGCCAGCCAGCGGAGCTCCTACGAGCAGTACTTC.

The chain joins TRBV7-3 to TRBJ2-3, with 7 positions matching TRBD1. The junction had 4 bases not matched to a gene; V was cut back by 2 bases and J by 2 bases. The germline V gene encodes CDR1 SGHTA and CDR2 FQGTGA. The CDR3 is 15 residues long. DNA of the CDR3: TGTGCCAGCAGCTTAGTGGGACAGCTCACAGATACGCAGTATTTT. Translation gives CASSLVGQLTDTQYF.

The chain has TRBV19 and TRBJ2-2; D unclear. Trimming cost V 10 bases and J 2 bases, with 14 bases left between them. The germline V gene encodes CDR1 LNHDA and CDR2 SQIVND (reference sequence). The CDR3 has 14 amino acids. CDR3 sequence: CATLRSINTGELFF. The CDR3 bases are TGTGCCACCTTGAGGTCCATCAACACCGGGGAGCTGTTTTTT.

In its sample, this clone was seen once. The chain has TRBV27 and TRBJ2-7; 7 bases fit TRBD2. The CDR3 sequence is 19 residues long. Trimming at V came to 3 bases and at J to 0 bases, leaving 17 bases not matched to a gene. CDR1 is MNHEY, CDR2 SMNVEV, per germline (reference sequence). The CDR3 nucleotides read TGTGCCAGCAGTTTTGAATGGGGCGGGAGTCATCCGGACTCCTACGAGCAGTACTTC. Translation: CASSFEWGGSHPDSYEQYF.

The CDR3 is CASSGGTPLEQYF. The CDR3, as DNA: TGTGCCAGCAGCGGCGGGACGCCACTCGAGCAGTACTTC. V and J are TRBV7-9 and TRBJ2-7; D is possibly TRBD2 (6 bases). The CDR3 extends over 13 amino acids. Germline CDR1 reads SEHNR; CDR2 reads FQNEAQ (reference sequence). Trimming removed 5 bases at V and 6 bases at J, with 14 bases between.

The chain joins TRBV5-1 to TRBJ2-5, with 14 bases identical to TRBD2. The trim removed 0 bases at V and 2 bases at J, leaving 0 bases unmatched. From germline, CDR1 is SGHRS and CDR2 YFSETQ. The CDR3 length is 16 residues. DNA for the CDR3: TGCGCCAGCAGCTTGGGACTAGCGGGAGGGCAAGAGACCCAGTACTTC. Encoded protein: CASSLGLAGGQETQYF. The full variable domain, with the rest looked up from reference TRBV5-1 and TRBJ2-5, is KAGVTQTPRYLIKTRGQQVTLSCSPISGHRSVSWYQQTPGQGLQFLFEYFSETQRNKGNFPGRFSGRQFSNSRSEMNVSTLELGDSALYLCASSLGLAGGQETQYFGPGTRLLVL.

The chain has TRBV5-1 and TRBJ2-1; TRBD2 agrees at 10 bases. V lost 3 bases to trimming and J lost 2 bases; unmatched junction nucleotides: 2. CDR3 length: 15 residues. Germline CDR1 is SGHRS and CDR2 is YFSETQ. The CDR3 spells CASSSGTSAYNEQFF. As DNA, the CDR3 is TGCGCCAGCAGCTCGGGGACTAGCGCCTACAATGAGCAGTTCTTC.

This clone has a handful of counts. Here the CDR3 reads CASTAWGSVAEQYF. Here the CDR3 DNA reads TGTGCCAGCACCGCATGGGGTAGCGTCGCCGAGCAGTACTTC. This rearrangement joins TRBV2 to TRBJ2-7; D possibly corresponds to TRBD2 (5 bases). Germline-derived CDR1 and CDR2 are SNHLY and FYNNEI. The CDR3 has 14 amino acids. Trimming removed 7 bases at V and 6 bases at J, with 19 bases between.

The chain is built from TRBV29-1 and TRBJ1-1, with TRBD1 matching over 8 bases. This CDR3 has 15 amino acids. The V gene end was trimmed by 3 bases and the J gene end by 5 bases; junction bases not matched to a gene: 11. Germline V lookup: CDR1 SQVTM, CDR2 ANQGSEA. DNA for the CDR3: TGCAGCGTTGACAGGACAGGGCCTCGGAGGACTGAAGCTTTCTTT. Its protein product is CSVDRTGPRRTEAFF.

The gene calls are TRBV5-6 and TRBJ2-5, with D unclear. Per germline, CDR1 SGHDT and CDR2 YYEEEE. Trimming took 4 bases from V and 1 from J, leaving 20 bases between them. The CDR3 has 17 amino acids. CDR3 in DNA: TGTGCCAGCAGCCCGAGGCGGATGAGCAACTCCCAAGAGACCCAGTACTTC. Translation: CASSPRRMSNSQETQYF.

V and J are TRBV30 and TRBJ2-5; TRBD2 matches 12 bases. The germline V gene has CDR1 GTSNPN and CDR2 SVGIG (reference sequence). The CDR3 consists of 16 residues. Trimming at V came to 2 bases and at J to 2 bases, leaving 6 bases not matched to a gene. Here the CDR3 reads CAWSTLAGGLQETQYF. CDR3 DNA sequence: TGTGCCTGGAGTACACTAGCGGGGGGTCTACAAGAGACCCAGTACTTC.

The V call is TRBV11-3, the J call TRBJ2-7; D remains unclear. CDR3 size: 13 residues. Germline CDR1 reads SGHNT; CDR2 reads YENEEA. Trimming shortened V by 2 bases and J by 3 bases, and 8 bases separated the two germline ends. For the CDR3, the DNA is TGTGCCAGCAGCTTATATTCCGGCTACGAGCAGTACTTC. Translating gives CASSLYSGYEQYF.

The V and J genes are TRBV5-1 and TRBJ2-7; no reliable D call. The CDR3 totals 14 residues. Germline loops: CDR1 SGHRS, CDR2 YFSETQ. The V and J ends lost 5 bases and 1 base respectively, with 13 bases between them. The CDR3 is CASSFDIVSYEQYF. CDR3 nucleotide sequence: TGCGCCAGCAGTTTTGACATCGTTTCCTACGAGCAGTACTTC. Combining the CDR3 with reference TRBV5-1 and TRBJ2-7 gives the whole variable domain KAGVTQTPRYLIKTRGQQVTLSCSPISGHRSVSWYQQTPGQGLQFLFEYFSETQRNKGNFPGRFSGRQFSNSRSEMNVSTLELGDSALYLCASSFDIVSYEQYFGPGTRLTVT.

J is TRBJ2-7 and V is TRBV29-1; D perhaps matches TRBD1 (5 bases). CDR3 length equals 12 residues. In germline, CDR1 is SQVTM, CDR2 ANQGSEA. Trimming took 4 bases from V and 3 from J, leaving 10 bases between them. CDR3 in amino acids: CSVGSQGYEQYF. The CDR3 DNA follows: TGCAGCGTTGGGTCCCAGGGCTACGAGCAGTACTTC.

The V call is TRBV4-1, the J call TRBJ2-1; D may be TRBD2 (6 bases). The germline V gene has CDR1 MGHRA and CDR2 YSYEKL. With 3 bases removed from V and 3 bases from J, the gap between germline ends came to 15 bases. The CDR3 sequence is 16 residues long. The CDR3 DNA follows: TGCGCCAGCAGCCAGCTAGCGCCGAGCTTCTACAATGAGCAGTTCTTC. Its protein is CASSQLAPSFYNEQFF.

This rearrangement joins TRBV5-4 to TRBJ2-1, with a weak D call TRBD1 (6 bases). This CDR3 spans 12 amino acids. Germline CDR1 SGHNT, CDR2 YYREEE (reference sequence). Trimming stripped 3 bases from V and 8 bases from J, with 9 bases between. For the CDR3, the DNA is TGTGCCAGCAGCTCCTACAGGGATGAGCAGTTCTTC. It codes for CASSSYRDEQFF.

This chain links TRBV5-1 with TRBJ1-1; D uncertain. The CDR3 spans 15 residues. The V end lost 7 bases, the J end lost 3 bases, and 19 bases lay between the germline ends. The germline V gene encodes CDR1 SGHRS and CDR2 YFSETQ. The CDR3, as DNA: TGCGCCAGCTTCCAAGCCCCTGGGAGTCACACTGAAGCTTTCTTT. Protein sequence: CASFQAPGSHTEAFF.

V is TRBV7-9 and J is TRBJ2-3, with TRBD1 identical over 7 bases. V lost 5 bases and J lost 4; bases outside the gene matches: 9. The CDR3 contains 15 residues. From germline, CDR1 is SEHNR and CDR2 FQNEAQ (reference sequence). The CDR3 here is CASSLTGVWPDTQYF. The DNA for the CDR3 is TGTGCCAGCAGCCTAACAGGGGTCTGGCCAGATACGCAGTATTTT.

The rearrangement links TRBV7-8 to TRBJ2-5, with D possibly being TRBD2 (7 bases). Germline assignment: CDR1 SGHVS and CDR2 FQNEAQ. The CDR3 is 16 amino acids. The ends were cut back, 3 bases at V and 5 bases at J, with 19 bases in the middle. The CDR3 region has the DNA TGTGCCAGCAGCTTCCACGTTGCGGGGGCAAGGGAGACCCAGTACTTC. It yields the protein CASSFHVAGARETQYF.

Written as DNA, the CDR3 is TGTGCCAGCAGTAGCCCTGGAGGTATCCCCTCCGAGCAGTACTTC. It codes for CASSSPGGIPSEQYF. This chain uses TRBV6-6 with TRBJ2-7; D possibly corresponds to TRBD2 (5 bases). CDR1 is MNHNY and CDR2 is SVGAGI in the germline V gene (reference sequence). V was cut by 5 bases and J by 6 bases, with 20 bases left in between. This CDR3 has 15 residues.

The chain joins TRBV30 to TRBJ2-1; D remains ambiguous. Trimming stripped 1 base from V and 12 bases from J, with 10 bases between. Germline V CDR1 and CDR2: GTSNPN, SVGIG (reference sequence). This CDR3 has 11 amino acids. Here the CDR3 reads CAWSAGAGQFF. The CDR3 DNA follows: TGTGCCTGGAGTGCGGGCGCCGGGCAGTTCTTC.

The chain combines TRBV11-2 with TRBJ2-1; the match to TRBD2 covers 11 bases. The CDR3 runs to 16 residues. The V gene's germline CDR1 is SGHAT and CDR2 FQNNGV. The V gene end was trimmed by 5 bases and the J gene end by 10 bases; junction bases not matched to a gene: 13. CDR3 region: CASSRELAGGEREQFF. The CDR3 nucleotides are TGTGCCAGCAGCCGAGAGCTAGCGGGAGGCGAGAGAGAGCAGTTCTTC.

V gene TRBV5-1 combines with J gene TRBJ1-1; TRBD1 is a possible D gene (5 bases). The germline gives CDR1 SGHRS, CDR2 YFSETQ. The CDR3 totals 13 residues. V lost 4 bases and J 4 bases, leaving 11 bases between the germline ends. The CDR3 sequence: CASSLQGGTEAFF. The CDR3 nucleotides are TGCGCCAGCAGCCTTCAGGGAGGCACTGAAGCTTTCTTT.

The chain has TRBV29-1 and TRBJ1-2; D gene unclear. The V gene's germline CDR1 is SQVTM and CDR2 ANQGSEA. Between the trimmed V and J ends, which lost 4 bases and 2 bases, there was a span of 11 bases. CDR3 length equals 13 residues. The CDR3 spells CSVAGQSNYGYTF. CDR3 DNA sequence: TGCAGCGTTGCCGGGCAGTCGAACTATGGCTACACCTTC.